This T cell receptor beta chain was identified during a study of beta chain features in type 1 diabetes. This clone has a handful of counts. Antigen unknown. With 4 bases clipped from V and 7 bases from J, the junction kept 7 bases outside the gene matches. From germline, CDR1 is SGHRS and CDR2 YFSETQ. The CDR3 is 15 residues long. Of the isolated RNA, all was reverse transcribed, and so the sequenced material was expressed TCRB transcripts. The average read count of naive, central memory and regulatory T cell samples was around 3.8 million. The table came from immunoSEQ multiplex PCR; TCRdb's copy has only in-frame clones and leaves some out. The table has about 360,000 clones, roughly 12% seen once; the top ten hold approximately 0.015%. Study-level findings and limits: Because the template was cDNA, high-expressing cells might be over-represented.

A CD45RO/CCR7/CD25/CD127/CD95/CD27 panel sorted naive, central memory, regulatory and stem cell-like memory CD4+ cells. Sort purity for all populations was recorded as exceeding 98%. This TCR came from a man younger than 30 in good health. Sequencing was done on a sample of naive CD4+ T cells from blood. The rearrangement uses TRBV5-1 and TRBJ2-1, with 11 bases identical to TRBD1. CDR3 protein: CASSPRTGGTNEQFF. The DNA of the CDR3 is TGCGCCAGCAGCCCGAGGACAGGGGGCACAAATGAGCAGTTCTTC.